A single sample is the source of the 8 T cell receptor beta chains below, sequenced in a study of T cell responses to AZD1222 COVID-19 vaccine. The repertoire was sequenced with immunoSEQ multiplex PCR; TCRdb's copy has only in-frame clones and lacks some. The table lists 95,000 to 110,000 clones, about 87% of them singletons, with 20% to 25% in the top ten. The source material was peripheral blood, sampled on day 0 of AZD1222 vaccination. These receptors were taken from an adult in good health.

The genes are TRBV3-1 (or the pseudogene TRBV3-2) and TRBJ1-1; D is perhaps TRBD1 (6 bases). The CDR3 loop spans 16 amino acids. The germline V gene has CDR1 LGHDT and CDR2 YNNKEL (reference sequence). Trimming left V 4 bases short and J 5 bases short, with 20 bases between. CDR3 in DNA: TGTGCCAGCAGCCCACGCACAGGGACGGTAACGACTGAAGCTTTCTTT. Its protein is CASSPRTGTVTTEAFF.

CDR3 residues: CASSWTSGGTANTGELFF. The CDR3 nucleotides read TGTGCCAGCAGCTGGACTAGCGGGGGGACTGCGAACACCGGGGAGCTGTTTTTT. This chain links TRBV7-3 with TRBJ2-2; 14 nucleotides line up with TRBD2. The germline gives CDR1 SGHTA, CDR2 FQGTGA. With V trimmed by 4 bases and J by 0 bases, 4 bases remained unmatched. The CDR3 covers 18 residues.

This chain connects TRBV28 to TRBJ1-5, with unresolved D. The CDR3 loop spans 13 amino acids. V was clipped by 4 bases and J by 5 bases, with 9 bases between them. Germline CDR1 and CDR2: MDHEN and SYDVKM. For the CDR3, the DNA is TGTGCCAGCAGTTCCACTCCCTATCAGCCCCAGCATTTT. Its translation is CASSSTPYQPQHF.

DNA for the CDR3: TGTGCCAGCAGCCAATACTACGAGCAGTACTTC. Translation gives CASSQYYEQYF. This chain connects TRBV3-1 (or the pseudogene TRBV3-2) to TRBJ2-7; no reliable D call. The V end was cut by 2 bases, the J end by 3 bases, with 2 bases between. Germline assignment: CDR1 LGHDT and CDR2 YNNKEL (reference sequence). This CDR3 has 11 amino acids.

This clone was detected a few times. The rearrangement joins TRBV7-2 to TRBJ2-7, with TRBD1 identical over 8 bases. Germline V gene sequence: CDR1 SGHTA, CDR2 FQGNSA. The CDR3 consists of 15 residues. J was trimmed by 3 bases and V by 5 bases; bases with no gene match: 9. CDR3 DNA sequence: TGTGCCAGCAGCCTAACCGGGACAGGAATCTACGAGCAGTACTTC. It specifies CASSLTGTGIYEQYF.

The V call is TRBV2, the J call TRBJ1-2; D remains unclear. The CDR3 is 12 residues long. Trimming took off 2 bases at V and 4 bases at J, with 5 bases between the two ends. CDR1 and CDR2 from the germline V gene are SNHLY and FYNNEI. The CDR3 sequence: CASSELSYGYTF. In nucleotides, the CDR3 is TGTGCCAGCAGTGAATTGAGCTATGGCTACACCTTC.

J is TRBJ1-5 and V is TRBV19, with D tentatively TRBD1 (5 bases). Germline assignment: CDR1 LNHDA and CDR2 SQIVND (reference sequence). V lost 11 bases, J lost 0 bases, and 11 bases lay in between. CDR3 length: 13 residues. The CDR3 region has the DNA TGTGCCTCGGCGGGGGTTAGCAATCAGCCCCAGCATTTT. It specifies CASAGVSNQPQHF.

V is TRBV5-6 and J is TRBJ1-6; TRBD1 is a possible D gene (5 bases). The CDR3 length is 15 residues. V lost 4 bases, J lost 3 bases, and 11 bases lay in between. The germline V gene has CDR1 SGHDT and CDR2 YYEEEE. This chain's CDR3 is CASSRGRGYNSPLHF. DNA of the CDR3: TGTGCCAGCAGCAGGGGACGGGGCTATAATTCACCCCTCCACTTT. Complete variable domain (other parts from reference TRBV5-6 and TRBJ1-6): DAGVTQSPTHLIKTRGQQVTLRCSPKSGHDTVSWYQQALGQGPQFIFQYYEEEERQRGNFPDRFSGHQFPNYSSELNVNALLLGDSALYLCASSRGRGYNSPLHFGNGTRLTVT.